Below, one T cell receptor (beta chain) is given with its context. Its specificity is unknown. Trimming took 4 bases from V and 3 from J, leaving 13 bases between them. Germline assignment: CDR1 SGHNT and CDR2 YYREEE (reference sequence). This CDR3 is built from 14 residues. PCR was performed using 60 Vbeta and 13 Jbeta primers. Source study methods: It was a later analysis that counted 75 million to 90 million unique TCR beta chains, of which about 10 million were shared. TCRdb keeps only in-frame clones here, not all; method: immunoSEQ multiplex PCR. The V and J calls and clone size were taken over from that table, and D and trimming were inferred from the DNA. The sample lists 100,000 to 150,000 clones, over 70% occurring once. The data originate from a study of cytomegalovirus exposure and HLA in healthy donors. Points from the study as a whole: A link between a missense DCLRE1C variant and TCR beta V- and J-gene trimming emerged from a later analysis. Accurate prediction of HLA-A and HLA-B alleles (for most subjects) was reportedly achieved from TCR beta sequences. The classifier reportedly diagnosed cytomegalovirus status with high sensitivity and specificity.

Sequencing input: PBMCs. The gene calls are TRBV5-4 and TRBJ1-1, with D possibly being TRBD1 (6 bases). This TCR was sampled from a woman aged 18-35 years in good health and CMV-seronegative. CDR3 DNA sequence: TGTGCCAGCAGCCCGGGGGGCGGAGACACTGAAGCTTTCTTT. It encodes CASSPGGGDTEAFF.